Listed here are 27 T cell receptor beta chains from one sample, sequenced in a study of cytomegalovirus exposure and HLA in healthy donors. PCR involved 60 Vbeta and 13 Jbeta primers. Produced via immunoSEQ multiplex PCR; TCRdb's table is partial and in-frame only. Among around 200,000 clones, approximately 85% were seen once, and the ten largest hold about 2.5%. Sample: PBMCs. The receptor source for this set is a woman between 45 and 65 years old in good health and CMV-seronegative.

The gene calls are TRBV30 and TRBJ1-1; a possible D gene is TRBD1 (5 bases). V was cut by 2 bases and J by 0 bases, with 7 bases left in between. This CDR3 spans 13 amino acids. CDR1 is GTSNPN, CDR2 SVGIG, per germline (reference sequence). CDR3 sequence reads: CAWSLGVNTEAFF. CDR3 in DNA: TGTGCCTGGAGTTTAGGGGTGAACACTGAAGCTTTCTTT.

This clone was counted once. The CDR3 nucleotides are TGTGCCAGCAGTTTTGGAGGAGATACGCAGTATTTT. Residues: CASSFGGDTQYF. The chain carries TRBV6-5 and TRBJ2-3; D is possibly TRBD2 (5 bases). Germline assignment: CDR1 MNHEY and CDR2 SVGAGI. V lost 4 bases and J 5 bases, leaving 7 bases between the germline ends. This CDR3 comprises 12 residues.

This rearrangement joins TRBV29-1 to TRBJ1-4; the match to TRBD1 covers 8 bases. Germline V lookup: CDR1 SQVTM, CDR2 ANQGSEA. V dropped 3 bases and J dropped 0; count of bases not matched to a gene: 3. The CDR3 consists of 15 residues. The CDR3 coding sequence is TGCAGCGTTGAGGACAGGGACTCAACTAATGAAAAACTGTTTTTT. Translation: CSVEDRDSTNEKLFF.

The chain joins TRBV18 to TRBJ2-1; TRBD1 agrees at 11 bases. V was pared by 4 bases and J by 4 bases, with 3 bases of the junction left unmatched. The CDR3 is made up of 15 amino acids. Germline V CDR1 and CDR2: KGHSH, LQKENI. The CDR3 bases are TGTGCCAGCTCACTAGGACAGGGGGCGTACAATGAGCAGTTCTTC. It translates to CASSLGQGAYNEQFF.

This CDR3 reads CASSAADARFVSQHF. CDR3 sequence (DNA): TGTGCCAGCAGTGCGGCAGACGCAAGGTTTGTGTCCCAGCATTTT. V usage is TRBV28 and J usage is TRBJ1-5; D not resolved. The germline V and J ends were trimmed by 5 bases and 11 bases, with 22 bases remaining between them. From germline, CDR1 is MDHEN and CDR2 SYDVKM. The CDR3 covers 15 residues.

The chain recombines TRBV27 with TRBJ1-2, with 8 bases fitting TRBD1. The junction had 5 bases not matched to a gene; V was cut back by 2 bases and J by 3 bases. There are 15 residues in the CDR3. Germline assignment: CDR1 MNHEY and CDR2 SMNVEV (reference sequence). The CDR3 DNA reads TGTGCCAGCAGTTTACGGTCAGGGGGCCACTATGGCTACACCTTC. This encodes CASSLRSGGHYGYTF.

This rearrangement joins TRBV14 to TRBJ2-7; no definite D call. Germline lookup yields CDR1 SGHDN and CDR2 FVKESK. The CDR3 is 15 amino acids. Trimming stripped 1 base from V and 6 bases from J, with 16 bases between. The CDR3 DNA is TGTGCCAGCAGCCAAGTCGGGTTGGTGGGTCGCGAGCAGTACTTC. Protein product: CASSQVGLVGREQYF.

The gene calls are TRBV28 and TRBJ2-7; perhaps TRBD2 as D (6 bases). The germline CDR1 and CDR2 sequences are MDHEN and SYDVKM. Trimming cost V 5 bases and J 2 bases, with 19 bases left between them. This CDR3 is built from 16 residues. In DNA, the CDR3 is TGTGCCAGCAGTCACCCCGGGACTCGTGATACCTACGAGCAGTACTTC. Protein: CASSHPGTRDTYEQYF.

This chain links TRBV18 with TRBJ2-1; 13 nucleotides match TRBD2. The CDR3 length is 16 residues. The germline CDR1 and CDR2 sequences are KGHSH and LQKENI. J lost 8 bases, V lost 2 bases, and 6 bases had no gene match. This CDR3 is CASSPKGLAGIYEQFF. The CDR3 DNA is TGTGCCAGCTCACCAAAGGGACTAGCGGGAATCTATGAGCAGTTCTTC.

The chain recombines TRBV7-8 with TRBJ2-7; TRBD2 matches 8 bases. Trimming removed 3 bases from V and 1 base from J; junction bases left unmatched: 2. The germline CDR1 and CDR2 sequences are SGHVS and FQNEAQ. The CDR3 is 14 residues long. CDR3 amino acids: CASSLAGGSYEQYF. As DNA, the CDR3 is TGTGCCAGCAGCTTGGCGGGAGGATCCTACGAGCAGTACTTC.

In this sample, this clone turned up a few times. V gene TRBV5-1 combines with J gene TRBJ2-1; perhaps TRBD2 as D (5 bases). The germline V gene has CDR1 SGHRS and CDR2 YFSETQ. V gave up 2 bases and J gave up 6 bases, with 15 bases separating them. The CDR3 has 15 amino acids. CDR3 DNA sequence: TGCGCCAGCAGCTTCTTACGCGAGGGATTCAATGAGCAGTTCTTC. Its translation is CASSFLREGFNEQFF.

The chain couples TRBV5-1 to TRBJ2-5; 13 bases fit TRBD2. With V trimmed by 3 bases and J by 5 bases, 10 bases remained unmatched. This CDR3 spans 17 amino acids. Germline V CDR1 and CDR2: SGHRS, YFSETQ. The chain's CDR3 is CASSSRLAGGPGETQYF. Here the CDR3 DNA reads TGCGCCAGCAGCTCGAGACTAGCGGGAGGTCCTGGGGAGACCCAGTACTTC.

The V and J genes are TRBV6-1 and TRBJ2-1, with unresolved D. The V and J ends lost 7 bases and 6 bases respectively, with 10 bases between them. This CDR3 contains 12 residues. Germline V gene data show CDR1 as MNHNS and CDR2 as SASEGT. As DNA, the CDR3 is TGTGCCAGCACCACCAGGCCCAATGAGCAGTTCTTC. Translating gives CASTTRPNEQFF.

This chain connects TRBV7-8 to TRBJ1-5; D is ambiguous. Germline CDR1 is SGHVS and CDR2 is FQNEAQ. CDR3 length equals 14 residues. V shed 7 bases and J shed 2 bases, with 12 bases lying between them. CDR3 DNA sequence: TGTGCCAGCACCCCCGACTTCGGCAATCAGCCCCAGCATTTT. This sequence encodes CASTPDFGNQPQHF.

This rearrangement joins TRBV30 to TRBJ2-2; maybe TRBD2 (5 bases). V was shortened by 7 bases and J by 2 bases, with 17 bases between the two germline ends. Germline CDR1 and CDR2: GTSNPN and SVGIG (reference sequence). The CDR3 runs 15 residues. The CDR3 sequence: CAYERAWGNTGELFF. CDR3 sequence (DNA): TGTGCCTATGAGAGGGCCTGGGGAAACACCGGGGAGCTGTTTTTT.

This chain links TRBV6-5 with TRBJ1-1, with a possible D match to TRBD1 (6 bases). V lost 6 bases to trimming and J lost 3 bases, with 17 bases between them. CDR1 and CDR2 from the germline V gene are MNHEY and SVGAGI. The CDR3 is 15 amino acids. The CDR3 DNA sequence: TGTGCCAGCAGCTCCCCGACAGGTTGGGACACTGAAGCTTTCTTT. Translated, it gives CASSSPTGWDTEAFF.

The chain recombines TRBV5-1 with TRBJ2-2; D is possibly TRBD2 (6 bases). The CDR3 is made up of 16 amino acids. Trimming left V 2 bases short and J 0 bases short, with 11 bases between. CDR1 and CDR2 from the germline V gene are SGHRS and YFSETQ. CDR3 sequence: CASSFGRDANTGELFF. For the CDR3, the DNA is TGCGCCAGCAGCTTCGGGCGGGACGCGAACACCGGGGAGCTGTTTTTT.

This clone occurred a few times. The genes are TRBV27 and TRBJ1-1, with 7 bases aligning to TRBD1. CDR1 and CDR2 (germline): MNHEY, SMNVEV (reference sequence). The CDR3 spans 14 residues. Losses at the gene ends were 6 bases for V and 8 bases for J; bases not matched to a gene: 12. CDR3 sequence reads: CASRKRQGREEAFF. The CDR3 coding sequence is TGTGCCAGCAGAAAGAGACAGGGCCGGGAGGAAGCTTTCTTT.

This chain links TRBV19 with TRBJ1-5, with a possible D match to TRBD1 (5 bases). Trimming stripped 8 bases from V and 5 bases from J, with 13 bases between. The length of the CDR3 is 13 residues. Germline V gene lookup returns CDR1 LNHDA and CDR2 SQIVND (reference sequence). The CDR3 sequence is CASLGGYYQPQHF. The CDR3 DNA follows: TGTGCCAGTCTCGGGGGGTATTATCAGCCCCAGCATTTT.

V and J are TRBV7-6 and TRBJ2-7, with 10 nucleotides matching TRBD2. This CDR3 has 15 residues. CDR1 and CDR2 from the germline V gene are SGHVS and FNYEAQ. V lost 1 base and J lost 6; bases outside the gene matches: 6. CDR3 residues: CASSLGAGGPGEQYF. In DNA form, the CDR3 reads TGTGCCAGCAGCTTAGGAGCGGGAGGGCCGGGCGAGCAGTACTTC. Variable domain in full (rest from reference TRBV7-6 and TRBJ2-7): GAGVSQSPRYKVTKRGQDVALRCDPISGHVSLYWYRQALGQGPEFLTYFNYEAQQDKSGLPNDRFSAERPEGSISTLTIQRTEQRDSAMYRCASSLGAGGPGEQYFGPGTRLTVT.

The chain uses TRBV5-1 and TRBJ2-5; D perhaps matches TRBD1 (6 bases). The DNA end favors TRBJ2-7, so the J call may be wrong. The germline CDR1 and CDR2 sequences are SGHRS and YFSETQ. CDR3 length: 15 residues. The CDR3 sequence: CASSSETGTSYEQYF. The CDR3 DNA reads as TGCGCCAGCAGCTCCGAAACCGGGACATCCTACGAGCAGTACTTC.

V and J are TRBV30 and TRBJ1-1, with D tentatively TRBD1 (5 bases). V gave up 3 bases and J gave up 4 bases, with 12 bases separating them. Germline CDR1 and CDR2: GTSNPN and SVGIG (reference sequence). There are 13 residues in the CDR3. CDR3 sequence (DNA): TGTGCCTGGAGCGCAGGGTTTGGCACTGAAGCTTTCTTT. Amino acid sequence: CAWSAGFGTEAFF.

This rearrangement joins TRBV18 to TRBJ1-1; D remains ambiguous. Germline CDR1 KGHSH, CDR2 LQKENI. CDR3 length: 13 amino acids. Trimming pared 6 bases from V and 0 bases from J, leaving 8 bases between. CDR3 residues: CASSETLNTEAFF. CDR3 bases: TGTGCCAGCTCCGAGACACTGAACACTGAAGCTTTCTTT.

The chain carries TRBV18 and TRBJ2-2; D possibly corresponds to TRBD1 (6 bases). This CDR3 spans 15 amino acids. Germline-derived CDR1 and CDR2 are KGHSH and LQKENI. V lost 4 bases and J lost 4, with 13 bases in between. The CDR3 reads CASSQWDTFTGELFF. CDR3 nucleotides: TGTGCCAGCTCACAGTGGGACACTTTCACCGGGGAGCTGTTTTTT.

This clone appeared once. The chain combines TRBV28 with TRBJ2-7; 8 nucleotides line up with TRBD2. CDR1 and CDR2 (germline): MDHEN, SYDVKM. This CDR3 has 15 amino acids. The V gene end was trimmed by 6 bases and the J gene end by 3 bases; junction bases not matched to a gene: 10. CDR3 sequence: CASSPTSGPLYEQYF. The DNA for the CDR3 is TGTGCCAGCAGCCCTACTAGCGGACCTCTCTACGAGCAGTACTTC.

This chain connects TRBV29-1 to TRBJ2-1; TRBD2 agrees at 8 bases. The CDR3 sequence is 11 residues long. V was clipped by 6 bases and J by 12 bases; unmatched bases: 7. Germline assignment: CDR1 SQVTM and CDR2 ANQGSEA. As DNA, the CDR3 is TGCAGCGTAGATGGACTAGCTGGGCAGTTCTTC. This gives the protein CSVDGLAGQFF.

The chain joins TRBV6-1 to TRBJ1-5; D not resolved. Germline CDR1 reads MNHNS; CDR2 reads SASEGT. CDR3 size: 15 residues. Trimming took 8 bases from V and 4 from J, leaving 18 bases between them. The CDR3 region has the DNA TGTGCCAGCGGGCGGGATCGAGCTGCTAATCAGCCCCAGCATTTT. The encoded protein is CASGRDRAANQPQHF.